This TCR beta chain was recovered during a study of cytomegalovirus exposure and HLA in healthy donors. Per the germline V gene, CDR1 is SGHRS and CDR2 is YFSETQ. V gave up 4 bases and J gave up 4 bases, with 22 bases separating them. The CDR3 has 17 residues. Study-wide findings and caveats: Reportedly, a later analysis found an Asian-associated ancestry cluster had fewer N-insertions than the approximately 670-donor mean. Most TCR sequences proved rare, with some public TCRs found in many donors.

With regard to this clone: The target antigen is unknown.

Primers: 60 Vbeta forward and 13 Jbeta reverse. Sequenced by immunoSEQ multiplex PCR; TCRdb stores in-frame clones only, minus some. The data show around 220,000 clones, approximately 80% seen once. The sample taken for sequencing was PBMCs. The receptor was derived from a girl aged 5-17 years in good health and CMV-seronegative. The rearrangement uses TRBV5-1 and TRBJ2-3; D might be TRBD2 (7 bases). The CDR3 DNA follows: TGCGCCAGCAGCCTCCCCGAGGTAGGGGGGGCCGCAGATACGCAGTATTTT. Translating gives CASSLPEVGGAADTQYF.